The sequence of this T cell receptor beta chain was determined in a study of T cells in Graves' hyperthyroidism and ophthalmopathy. Study results and limitations: Separation of ophthalmopathy from stable hyperthyroidism was achieved by a 13 V-J model. Researchers found most expanded thyroid clonotypes above 0.001 in blood as well.

A remark on this clonotype: The antigen remains undetermined. With a much larger clone just one base away, this may be a read error.

CDR3 size: 14 residues. Germline V gives CDR1 WNHNN, CDR2 SYGVQD (reference sequence). Amplification targeted TCR beta CDR3 regions from RNA transcripts. A first-round RT-PCR of the TCR CDR3 used the HTBI primer set. One entry per CDR3 protein results from TCRdb running MiXCR on the multiplex PCR reads. The data hold around 420,000 distinct CDR3 sequences, with roughly 14% observed a single time. The source is a woman aged 18-35 years with Graves' hyperthyroidism. The rearrangement joins TRBV10-1 to TRBJ1-1, with a tentative D call TRBD1 (6 bases). The material sequenced was blood. Written as DNA, the CDR3 is TGCGCCAGTTCCAAAAACAGGGAAAGAACTGAAGCTCTCTTT. This sequence encodes CASSKNRERTEALF.